These 9 T cell receptor beta chains share one sample of origin, sequenced in a study of blood T cell repertoires in COVID-19. Profiled with immunoSEQ multiplex PCR; TCRdb holds only in-frame clones, not every one. The table lists hundreds of thousands of clones, 85% to 90% of them singletons, with around 0.85% in the top ten. Sequenced: PBMCs or T cells enriched from blood (not recorded which). The receptors come from a middle-aged man who had been exposed to COVID-19.

The gene calls are TRBV10-1 and TRBJ2-3; D is unresolved. V was clipped by 4 bases and J by 2 bases, with 7 bases between them. Per germline, CDR1 WNHNN and CDR2 SYGVQD (reference sequence). This CDR3 is 13 amino acids long. Here the CDR3 DNA reads TGCGCCAGCAGTGGGTCTAACACAGATACGCAGTATTTT. As protein: CASSGSNTDTQYF.

The chain links TRBV29-1 to TRBJ2-4; possibly TRBD2 for D (6 bases). The length of the CDR3 is 13 residues. The V gene lost 4 bases and the J gene lost 9 bases, with 16 bases spanning the gap. CDR1 and CDR2 (germline): SQVTM, ANQGSEA. DNA of the CDR3: TGCAGCGTTGGGGGACTGGCCCTGAGCATTCAGTACTTC. It specifies CSVGGLALSIQYF. Full variable domain (missing parts from reference TRBV29-1 and TRBJ2-4): SAVISQKPSRDICQRGTSLTIQCQVDSQVTMMFWYRQQPGQSLTLIATANQGSEATYESGFVIDKFPISRPNLTFSTLTVSNMSPEDSSIYLCSVGGLALSIQYFGAGTRLSVL.

The chain links TRBV3-1 (or the pseudogene TRBV3-2) to TRBJ2-7; the match to TRBD2 covers 10 bases. V shed 4 bases and J 0 bases; nucleotides not matched to a gene: 3. This CDR3 spans 15 amino acids. Germline V gene data show CDR1 as LGHDT and CDR2 as YNNKEL (reference sequence). Written as DNA, the CDR3 is TGTGCCAGCAGCCCGCGGACTAGCGGCTCCTACGAGCAGTACTTC. It specifies CASSPRTSGSYEQYF.

This clone was observed a few times. The J gene is TRBJ2-1, the V gene TRBV10-3, with a tentative D call TRBD2 (6 bases). The germline V gene has CDR1 ENHRY and CDR2 SYGVKD. The ends were cut back, 7 bases at V and 6 bases at J, with 22 bases in the middle. This CDR3 region has 16 residues. CDR3 in DNA: TGTGCCATCAAAGCTAGCGCCAATCCCCGGGGCAATGAGCAGTTCTTC. It specifies CAIKASANPRGNEQFF.

CDR3 in amino acids: CASGRGFGYGYTF. The CDR3 coding sequence is TGTGCCAGCGGCAGGGGGTTTGGTTATGGCTACACCTTC. J is TRBJ1-2 and V is TRBV2, with 7 bases aligning to TRBD1. The CDR3 consists of 13 residues. The germline V gene has CDR1 SNHLY and CDR2 FYNNEI. Trimming removed 8 bases from V and 5 bases from J; junction bases left unmatched: 8. The full variable domain, its missing parts supplied by reference TRBV2 and TRBJ1-2, is EPEVTQTPSHQVTQMGQEVILRCVPISNHLYFYWYRQILGQKVEFLVSFYNNEISEKSEIFDDQFSVERPDGSNFTLKIRSTKLEDSAMYFCASGRGFGYGYTFGSGTRLTVV.

The V call is TRBV5-1, the J call TRBJ2-1, with 9 bases aligning to TRBD2. V lost 1 base to trimming and J lost 2 bases; unmatched junction nucleotides: 4. Germline V lookup: CDR1 SGHRS, CDR2 YFSETQ. CDR3 length: 16 amino acids. The CDR3 coding sequence is TGCGCCAGCAGCTTGCCGACTAGCGGAACCTACAATGAGCAGTTCTTC. This gives the protein CASSLPTSGTYNEQFF.

J is TRBJ1-2 and V is TRBV4-1; D might be TRBD1 (5 bases). Trimming cost V 2 bases and J 4 bases, with 17 bases left between them. In germline, CDR1 is MGHRA, CDR2 YSYEKL. The CDR3 length is 16 residues. The CDR3 nucleotides read TGCGCCAGCAGCCAATACGCCCCCCCAGGGTCCTATGGCTACACCTTC. Protein product: CASSQYAPPGSYGYTF.

The chain combines TRBV11-2 with TRBJ2-1; D perhaps matches TRBD2 (5 bases). Germline CDR1 is SGHAT and CDR2 is FQNNGV. This CDR3 comprises 15 residues. Trimming took 8 bases from V and 1 from J, leaving 15 bases between them. The CDR3 nucleotides read TGTGCCAGCTCCCCGGGATTTCCGTCCTACAATGAGCAGTTCTTC. It encodes CASSPGFPSYNEQFF.

The rearrangement uses TRBV3-1 (or the pseudogene TRBV3-2) and TRBJ1-1; D call uncertain. From germline, CDR1 is LGHDT and CDR2 YNNKEL (reference sequence). The CDR3 covers 16 residues. V was cut by 4 bases and J by 1 base, with 16 bases left in between. CDR3: CASSPRGWSPNTEAFF. The DNA for the CDR3 is TGTGCCAGCAGCCCCCGAGGTTGGAGCCCGAACACTGAAGCTTTCTTT.